This T cell receptor (beta chain) stems from a study of T cells in Graves' hyperthyroidism and ophthalmopathy. RNA transcripts served as the template for amplifying TCR beta CDR3 regions. Using the HTBI primer set, a first-round RT-PCR was run on the TCR CDR3. TCRdb re-analysed the multiplex PCR reads in MiXCR, keeping a single row per CDR3 protein. The data show a few hundred thousand distinct CDR3 sequences, roughly 16% seen once. Any patient presenting with uncontrolled infection, other autoimmune disease, pregnancy or lactation was left out. Trimming shortened V by 7 bases and J by 2 bases, and 9 bases separated the two germline ends. The CDR3 covers 14 residues. CDR1 and CDR2 (germline): MNHNS, SASEGT.

The chain is built from TRBV6-1 and TRBJ2-6; maybe TRBD2 (5 bases). Material for sequencing was blood. The receptor was isolated from a middle-aged woman with Graves' ophthalmopathy. Here the CDR3 reads CASKKEAGANVLTF. The CDR3, as DNA: TGTGCCAGCAAAAAGGAGGCTGGGGCCAACGTCCTGACTTTC.